This TCR beta chain was identified in a study of blood T cell repertoires in COVID-19 (dated by TCRdb to the early 2020s). About the full investigation: The collaborator samples originated in the United States, Italy and Spain and spanned the acute and convalescent phases of COVID-19. The repertoires were released in a freely available public database meant as a resource for research on the immune response to SARS-CoV-2. Where HLA class I and class II types were available, the types were taken from metadata supplied by the sample provider, not from assay-based typing. Sample metadata almost always included a de-identified subject ID, COVID-19 status, age in years and sex. The samples were drawn from two sources: the first 160 participants of the ongoing ImmuneRACE study, and 1,200 or so subjects contributed by 6 global collaborators. The dataset comprised deeply sampled blood TCRbeta repertoires from subjects exposed to, actively infected with, or recovered from COVID-19. The material from the prospective study consisted of cDNA or gDNA derived from T cells, B-cell-depleted T cells, or PBMCs. General study outcomes and caveats: How much clinical and demographic metadata was included differed by source and by participant, and the metadata was provided uncurated.

TCRbeta CDR3 regions were amplified from genomic DNA using the immunoSEQ Assay, a bias-controlled multiplex PCR. As for the authors' bioinformatics: Within the assay, amplification of reference gene primers was used to estimate how many nucleated cells each sample contained. Sequence reads were collapsed and filtered to measure the absolute abundance of every unique TCRbeta CDR3 rearrangement. For each sample, productive Simpson clonality was calculated by taking the square root of Simpson's diversity index across productive rearrangements. TCRdb re-hosts the immuneACCESS table, in-frame sequences only. Its copies lack some clones; in the studies checked, an unresolved V gene accounts for under half of them, and the cause for the rest is not known. From that table come the V and J calls and clone size; the DNA was used to work out D and trimming. For this sample the table gives tens of thousands of clones, of which about 76% were detected only once. The top ten constitute around 43% of the sample.

V loses 3 bases, J loses 5 bases, and the germline ends lie 13 bases apart. The CDR3 runs 15 amino acids, cysteine and phenylalanine included. Only the CDR3 region is kept as DNA, spanning 45 bases read in frame from base 1. The germline V gene provides CDR1 KGHDR and CDR2 SFDVKD. Points on this clone: What antigen it recognizes has not been identified. Base qualities were left out, and no much larger clone turns up one base away.

Collaborating institutions collected whole blood in K2EDTA tubes following their own protocols. For TCRbeta analysis, collaborator samples were shipped as frozen whole blood, as isolated PBMCs, or as DNA extracted from either sample type. The receptor was isolated from a man between 65 and 85 years old with active or convalescent COVID-19. Rearrangement joined TRBV24-1 to TRBJ2-1; the D segment could be TRBD1, given 5 matching bases. The sample comprised peripheral blood. The base sequence is TGTGCCACCAGTGATCCCGGACACCTGGACAATGAGCAGTTCTTC. It translates as CATSDPGHLDNEQFF.